This is a list of T cell receptor beta chains from one sample in a study of T cell responses to AZD1222 COVID-19 vaccine. Libraries were prepared by immunoSEQ multiplex PCR; TCRdb keeps only in-frame clonotypes and omits some of them. The sample carries over 25,000 clones, approximately 92% recorded once. The material was peripheral blood, obtained 28 days after the second AZD1222 dose. The receptors were gathered from an adult who received the AZD1222 COVID-19 vaccine. Each CDR3 is given with its conserved first and last residue. The order of the fields is D gene, CDR3 length, V gene, J gene, clone size, CDR3 protein, CDR3 DNA. The D gene is left open where the match is weak. A clone size is listed for some rows: how often the clone was seen (once, few, many), or a class if it is expanded.

.	16	TRBV18	TRBJ1-1	.	CASSPPGRGIGTEAFF	TGTGCCAGCTCGCCCCCCGGGCGTGGGATTGGCACTGAAGCTTTCTTT
.	14	TRBV7-2	TRBJ2-3	.	CASSWGGGTDTQYF	TGTGCCAGCAGCTGGGGGGGCGGCACAGATACGCAGTATTTT
.	15	TRBV9	TRBJ1-5	.	CASSVAGYSNQPQHF	TGTGCCAGCAGCGTCGCCGGATATAGCAATCAGCCCCAGCATTTT
.	14	TRBV14	TRBJ2-1	once	CASSQGQLRNEQFF	TGTGCCAGCAGCCAAGGACAGCTTCGGAACGAGCAGTTCTTC
TRBD1	15	TRBV5-1	TRBJ1-1	.	CASTLQGEGNTEAFF	TGCGCCAGCACCCTCCAGGGGGAAGGCAACACTGAAGCTTTCTTT
.	17	TRBV14	TRBJ1-4	.	CASSQGYGYATNEKLFF	TGTGCCAGCAGCCAAGGCTACGGATATGCAACTAATGAAAAACTGTTTTTT
.	13	TRBV27	TRBJ2-2	.	CASSPGNTGELFF	TGTGCCAGCAGCCCAGGGAACACCGGGGAGCTGTTTTTT
.	13	TRBV19	TRBJ1-3	.	CATSPTGGNTIYF	TGTGCCACCAGCCCGACCGGTGGAAACACCATATATTTT
.	13	TRBV12-5	TRBJ2-3	.	CASGLETLDTQYF	TGTGCTAGTGGTTTGGAGACTTTAGATACGCAGTATTTT
.	13	TRBV7-2	TRBJ1-1	.	CASSLVAGNQAFF	TGTGCCAGCAGCTTAGTCGCAGGGAATCAAGCTTTCTTT
.	12	TRBV4-1	TRBJ2-1	.	CASSQVSNEQFF	TGCGCCAGCAGCCAAGTAAGCAATGAGCAGTTCTTC
TRBD1	14	TRBV28	TRBJ1-5	.	CASSLVTGYQPQHF	TGTGCCAGCAGTTTGGTGACAGGGTATCAGCCCCAGCATTTT
TRBD1	13	TRBV29-1	TRBJ1-1	.	CSVEELRTGGAFF	TGCAGCGTTGAAGAGTTGAGGACAGGGGGGGCTTTCTTT
TRBD1	17	TRBV7-3	TRBJ2-7	.	CASSLLNSGTGNHEQYF	TGTGCCAGCAGCCTACTCAATTCCGGGACAGGGAACCACGAGCAGTACTTC
.	11	TRBV12-3/TRBV12-4	TRBJ2-7	.	CASRGRYEQYF	TGTGCCAGCAGGGGACGCTACGAGCAGTACTTC
TRBD1	15	TRBV27	TRBJ1-2	.	CASSPPGQGALGYTF	TGTGCCAGCAGTCCTCCGGGACAGGGGGCGCTTGGCTACACCTTC
.	15	TRBV4-1	TRBJ2-7	once	CASSQDRPGDHEQYF	TGCGCCAGCAGCCAAGATCGTCCGGGGGACCACGAGCAGTACTTC
.	14	TRBV5-1	TRBJ1-6	.	CASSPGWDNSPLHF	TGCGCCAGCAGCCCGGGTTGGGATAATTCACCCCTCCACTTT
.	14	TRBV24-1	TRBJ1-2	.	CATSDSGPFRGYTF	TGTGCCACCAGTGATTCGGGCCCGTTCAGGGGCTACACCTTC
.	12	TRBV19	TRBJ1-5	.	CASSPMGQPQHF	TGTGCCAGTAGCCCCATGGGACAGCCCCAGCATTTT
.	18	TRBV24-1	TRBJ2-7	.	CATSDSGTISFSSREQYF	TGTGCCACCAGTGATTCCGGGACAATTTCTTTTTCCTCCCGCGAGCAGTACTTC
TRBD1	15	TRBV6-5	TRBJ1-4	.	CASKPSGTGVEKLFF	TGTGCCAGCAAACCCTCCGGGACAGGGGTTGAAAAACTGTTTTTT
.	12	TRBV12-3/TRBV12-4	TRBJ2-5	once	CASSTGTLTQYF	TGTGCCAGCAGCACCGGGACTTTGACCCAGTACTTC
.	16	TRBV5-4	TRBJ1-4	.	CASSQKSPGPNEKLFF	TGTGCCAGCAGCCAAAAAAGCCCGGGGCCAAATGAAAAACTGTTTTTT
TRBD1	15	TRBV7-2	TRBJ1-3	.	CASSFTGAQGNTIYF	TGTGCCAGCAGTTTCACAGGGGCGCAGGGAAACACCATATATTTT
.	11	TRBV20-1	TRBJ2-4	.	CSAGLGGIQYF	TGCAGTGCTGGGCTGGGTGGCATTCAGTACTTC
.	16	TRBV4-3	TRBJ2-1	few	CASSQAVLSSYNEQFF	TGCGCCAGCAGCCAAGCCGTCTTGAGCTCCTACAATGAGCAGTTCTTC
TRBD2	15	TRBV6-2/TRBV6-3	TRBJ2-3	.	CASSDGRTRRDTQYF	TGTGCCAGCAGTGACGGGAGGACCCGAAGAGATACGCAGTATTTT
.	15	TRBV4-3	TRBJ2-2	few	CASSLSADNTGELFF	TGCGCCAGCAGCCTTAGTGCAGATAACACCGGGGAGCTGTTTTTT
TRBD2	20	TRBV28	TRBJ2-7	few	CASSPATGLAGGVQLDEQYF	TGTGCCAGCAGTCCTGCCACCGGACTAGCGGGAGGGGTTCAGCTTGACGAGCAGTACTTC
.	17	TRBV6-2/TRBV6-3	TRBJ1-6	.	CASSYSSIQGLDSPLHF	TGTGCCAGCAGTTACTCGTCAATACAGGGCCTTGATTCACCCCTCCACTTT
.	15	TRBV10-3	TRBJ1-6	.	CAIGTGSSYNSPLHF	TGTGCCATCGGGACGGGCAGCTCCTATAATTCACCCCTCCACTTT
.	12	TRBV4-1	TRBJ2-7	.	CASSLAGLEQYF	TGCGCCAGCAGCCTCGCGGGGCTCGAGCAGTACTTC
.	15	TRBV10-3	TRBJ1-1	once	CAISESTGENTEAFF	TGTGCCATCAGTGAGTCGACCGGAGAGAACACTGAAGCTTTCTTT
TRBD1	15	TRBV15	TRBJ1-2	few	CATSSPGQGPYGYTF	TGTGCCACCAGCAGCCCCGGACAGGGACCGTATGGCTACACCTTC
.	15	TRBV4-3	TRBJ1-3	.	CASSQGEASGNTIYF	TGCGCCAGCAGCCAGGGGGAAGCCTCTGGAAACACCATATATTTT
.	11	TRBV7-9	TRBJ1-1	medium-sized	CASGGSTEAFF	TGTGCCAGCGGTGGGAGCACTGAAGCTTTCTTT
TRBD1	16	TRBV7-8	TRBJ1-4	.	CASSPGTQGQNEKLFF	TGTGCCAGCAGCCCCGGTACCCAGGGACAGAATGAAAAACTGTTTTTT
.	16	TRBV28	TRBJ2-7	.	CASSSPRQRIHYEQYF	TGTGCCAGCAGTTCGCCTCGACAGCGGATCCACTACGAGCAGTACTTC
.	14	TRBV4-3	TRBJ1-4	once	CASSHGVHNEKLFF	TGCGCCAGCAGCCACGGAGTACATAATGAAAAACTGTTTTTT
.	17	TRBV7-2	TRBJ1-3	.	CASSPGRGPSSGNTIYF	TGTGCCAGCAGCCCGGGGCGGGGGCCGAGCTCTGGAAACACCATATATTTT
.	14	TRBV30	TRBJ1-4	once	CAWAPPGIGEKLFF	TGTGCCTGGGCCCCTCCGGGTATCGGCGAAAAACTGTTTTTT
.	13	TRBV6-1	TRBJ1-1	.	CASRPYMNTEAFF	TGTGCCAGCAGGCCCTATATGAACACTGAAGCTTTCTTT
TRBD1	17	TRBV27	TRBJ1-6	.	CASSPTTGGASNSPLHF	TGTGCCAGCAGTCCGACAACAGGGGGCGCCAGTAATTCACCCCTCCACTTT
.	12	TRBV6-5	TRBJ1-5	.	CASSYNTQPQHF	TGTGCCAGCAGTTACAACACTCAGCCCCAGCATTTT
.	12	TRBV11-3	TRBJ1-1	once	CASSLRNTEAFF	TGTGCCAGCAGCTTGAGGAACACTGAAGCTTTCTTT
TRBD1	17	TRBV28	TRBJ2-5	.	CASSLLGQGESQETQYF	TGTGCCAGCAGCCTTCTTGGACAGGGCGAATCCCAAGAGACCCAGTACTTC
.	14	TRBV2	TRBJ2-2	.	CASSRNRNTGELFF	TGTGCCAGCAGTAGAAACAGGAACACCGGGGAGCTGTTTTTT
.	12	TRBV29-1	TRBJ1-2	.	CSGGGINYGYTF	TGCAGTGGTGGGGGTATCAACTATGGCTACACCTTC
TRBD1	15	TRBV7-2	TRBJ1-2	.	CASSSRQGEGYGYTF	TGTGCCAGCAGCTCCCGACAGGGGGAAGGCTATGGCTACACCTTC
.	14	TRBV5-1	TRBJ1-1	.	CASSLDSRNTEAFF	TGCGCCAGCAGCTTGGACAGCCGGAACACTGAAGCTTTCTTT
TRBD1	17	TRBV6-1	TRBJ1-3	.	CASSDPPDRVAGNTIYF	TGTGCCAGCAGTGATCCTCCCGACAGGGTGGCTGGAAACACCATATATTTT
.	12	TRBV3-1/TRBV3-2	TRBJ2-1	.	CASSPWSFPQFF	TGTGCCAGCAGCCCTTGGTCATTCCCCCAGTTCTTC
.	14	TRBV4-1	TRBJ1-1	.	CASSQVSGNTEAFF	TGCGCCAGCAGCCAAGTGTCGGGGAACACTGAAGCTTTCTTT
TRBD1	15	TRBV28	TRBJ2-5	.	CASSSPTGGQETQYF	TGTGCCAGCAGTTCACCAACAGGGGGCCAAGAGACCCAGTACTTC
TRBD2	14	TRBV5-1	TRBJ2-3	.	CASSFTSDTDTQYF	TGCGCCAGCAGCTTTACTAGCGACACAGATACGCAGTATTTT
.	15	TRBV7-9	TRBJ1-2	.	CASSLRGGGTYGYTF	TGTGCCAGCAGCTTAAGGGGGGGTGGAACCTATGGCTACACCTTC
.	12	TRBV7-2	TRBJ2-3	once	CASSLYTDTQYF	TGTGCCAGCAGCCTCTACACAGATACGCAGTATTTT
.	13	TRBV6-4	TRBJ1-2	few	CASSVNGGGGYTF	TGTGCCAGCAGTGTTAACGGGGGCGGCGGCTACACCTTC